Listed below are T cell receptor beta chains from one sample, sequenced in a study of blood T cell repertoires in COVID-19. Assay: immunoSEQ multiplex PCR; the TCRdb copy retains only in-frame clones and omits some. Here the sample spans 330,000 or so clones, 80% to 90% being singletons. What was sequenced was peripheral blood. The receptors were sampled from a young man with COVID-19, enrolled during active disease. The CDR3 runs from the conserved cysteine through the conserved F or W. D genes are given only for firm matches. A clone size is listed for some rows: how often the clone was seen (once, few, many), or a class if it is expanded.

J: TRBJ2-1
D: TRBD2
V: TRBV2
size: .
DNA: TGTGCCAGCAGGGGGGGGAGTCACAATGAGCAGTTCTTC
CDR3: CASRGGSHNEQFF

J: TRBJ2-7
D: .
V: TRBV7-9
size: .
DNA: TGTGCCAGCAGCCGGACTTCCGCCTACGAGCAGTACTTC
CDR3: CASSRTSAYEQYF

J: TRBJ2-5
D: .
V: TRBV7-9
size: .
DNA: TGTGCCAGCAGCTTAACAATCGAGACCCAGTACTTC
CDR3: CASSLTIETQYF

J: TRBJ2-1
D: .
V: TRBV7-2
size: .
DNA: TGTGCCAGCAGCTTAAATCCAGGGCCCTTAGCGCAGTTCTTC
CDR3: CASSLNPGPLAQFF

J: TRBJ2-5
D: .
V: TRBV25-1
size: .
DNA: TGTGCCAGCAGTGAATTCCAGGGGTACCAAGAGACCCAGTACTTC
CDR3: CASSEFQGYQETQYF

J: TRBJ2-6
D: TRBD1
V: TRBV18
size: .
DNA: TGTGCCAGCTCACCGGGGACAGGGAGCTCTGGGGCCAACGTCCTGACTTTC
CDR3: CASSPGTGSSGANVLTF

J: TRBJ2-7
D: TRBD1
V: TRBV19
size: .
DNA: TGTGCCAGTAGTACTGGACAGGGGTCTCGTTTAGAGCAGTACTTC
CDR3: CASSTGQGSRLEQYF

J: TRBJ1-2
D: .
V: TRBV10-1
size: .
DNA: TGCGCCAGCAGCGGAGACAGGCCAACGAACTATGGCTACACCTTC
CDR3: CASSGDRPTNYGYTF

J: TRBJ2-2
D: .
V: TRBV13
size: .
DNA: TGTGCCAGCAGCGATCGCAGGGCTACGAACACCGGGGAGCTGTTTTTT
CDR3: CASSDRRATNTGELFF

J: TRBJ2-5
D: .
V: TRBV6-5
size: .
DNA: TGTGCCAGCAGTTACTACTCGACAGTACAAGAGACCCAGTACTTC
CDR3: CASSYYSTVQETQYF

J: TRBJ2-3
D: .
V: TRBV7-2
size: .
DNA: TGTGCCAGCAGCTTAGGACTCGGGGGCGGGGGAACAGATACGCAGTATTTT
CDR3: CASSLGLGGGGTDTQYF

J: TRBJ2-3
D: TRBD1
V: TRBV2
size: .
DNA: TGTGCCAGCAGTGAAGAAAGGACAGGGGGAGCAGATACGCAGTATTTT
CDR3: CASSEERTGGADTQYF

J: TRBJ1-5
D: .
V: TRBV4-2
size: .
DNA: TGTGCCAGCAGCCAAGATGAGGCTCCCAATCAGCCCCAGCATTTT
CDR3: CASSQDEAPNQPQHF

J: TRBJ2-2
D: .
V: TRBV5-1
size: once
DNA: TGCGCCAGCAGCGTCACAGCGAACACCGGGGAGCTGTTTTTT
CDR3: CASSVTANTGELFF

J: TRBJ2-7
D: TRBD1
V: TRBV7-9
size: few
DNA: TGTGCCAGCAGCCCTGGGACAGGAAGGTACGAGCAGTACTTC
CDR3: CASSPGTGRYEQYF

J: TRBJ1-6
D: .
V: TRBV18
size: .
DNA: TGTGCCAGCTCACCATCGGGACTTAATAATTCACCCCTCCACTTT
CDR3: CASSPSGLNNSPLHF

J: TRBJ1-2
D: TRBD1
V: TRBV5-6
size: .
DNA: TGTGCCAGCAGCCCGGCCGGACAGGGGATCGTAGCCGGCGCCTATGGCTACACCTTC
CDR3: CASSPAGQGIVAGAYGYTF

J: TRBJ1-5
D: .
V: TRBV6-4
size: .
DNA: TGTGCCAGCAGTGGGCGGGGCAATCAGCCCCAGCATTTT
CDR3: CASSGRGNQPQHF

J: TRBJ2-1
D: TRBD2
V: TRBV5-1
size: .
DNA: TGCGCCAGCAGCATAGCGGGCCAACAGCGCCAGTGGTCCTACAATGAGCAGTTCTTC
CDR3: CASSIAGQQRQWSYNEQFF

J: TRBJ2-1
D: .
V: TRBV7-3
size: .
DNA: TGTGCCAGCAGCTTCCGACAGGACTCGCCCTACAATGAGCAGTTCTTC
CDR3: CASSFRQDSPYNEQFF

J: TRBJ2-1
D: TRBD2
V: TRBV7-2
size: .
DNA: TGTGCCAGCAGCTTAACTAGCGGGAGGATCCTTTCTGAGTTCTTC
CDR3: CASSLTSGRILSEFF

J: TRBJ2-7
D: TRBD1
V: TRBV7-9
size: .
DNA: TGTGCCAGCAGCCCCCCCCGGGACAGGGCCCCCTACGAGCAGTACTTC
CDR3: CASSPPRDRAPYEQYF

J: TRBJ1-1
D: .
V: TRBV27
size: .
DNA: TGTGCCAGCAGTTTCCGACGGAGCACTGAAGCTTTCTTT
CDR3: CASSFRRSTEAFF

J: TRBJ2-7
D: .
V: TRBV27
size: .
DNA: TGTGCCAGCAGTTTACCAGACAGGGGAGGGACATACGAGCAGTACTTC
CDR3: CASSLPDRGGTYEQYF

J: TRBJ1-1
D: .
V: TRBV19
size: once
DNA: TGTGCCAGTAGTTCCCGAGAGAGAGGTCACACTGAAGCTTTCTTT
CDR3: CASSSRERGHTEAFF

J: TRBJ2-2
D: .
V: TRBV27
size: .
DNA: TGTGCCAGCAGTTTTTCCGGGCCAGGGATGGGGGAGCTGTTTTTT
CDR3: CASSFSGPGMGELFF

J: TRBJ2-7
D: .
V: TRBV6-2/TRBV6-3
size: .
DNA: TGTGCCAGCAGTCTACAGAAAAGCTCCTACGAGCAGTACTTC
CDR3: CASSLQKSSYEQYF

J: TRBJ1-4
D: .
V: TRBV7-9
size: .
DNA: TGTGCCAGCAGCCCCCTCGGAACTAATGAAAAACTGTTTTTT
CDR3: CASSPLGTNEKLFF

J: TRBJ1-2
D: .
V: TRBV6-5
size: .
DNA: TGTGCCAGCAGAACACAACCTTTCTATGGCTACACCTTC
CDR3: CASRTQPFYGYTF

J: TRBJ2-7
D: .
V: TRBV12-3/TRBV12-4
size: .
DNA: TGTGCCAGCAGTTTAGGGCTGAACTACGAGCAGTACTTC
CDR3: CASSLGLNYEQYF

J: TRBJ1-5
D: TRBD1
V: TRBV18
size: few
DNA: TGTGCCAGCTCACCACCGGGACAGGGAGGGAATCAGCCCCAGCATTTT
CDR3: CASSPPGQGGNQPQHF

J: TRBJ1-1
D: .
V: TRBV9
size: once
DNA: TGTGCCAGCAGCGGCACACCGAACACTGAAGCTTTCTTT
CDR3: CASSGTPNTEAFF

J: TRBJ2-7
D: TRBD2
V: TRBV7-2
size: .
DNA: TGTGCCAGCAGCTTAATAGCGGGGGACCGATACGAGCAGTACTTC
CDR3: CASSLIAGDRYEQYF

J: TRBJ2-3
D: TRBD2
V: TRBV18
size: .
DNA: TGTGCCAGCTCACCATGGACTAGCGGAAACGGTCTCACAGATACGCAGTATTTT
CDR3: CASSPWTSGNGLTDTQYF

J: TRBJ2-7
D: .
V: TRBV7-9
size: .
DNA: TGTGCCAGCAGCTTCGCGGGGACAGCCAAGTACTTC
CDR3: CASSFAGTAKYF

J: TRBJ1-4
D: .
V: TRBV6-5
size: .
DNA: TGTGCCAGCAGTCTCCAGGGTGCTAATGAAAAACTGTTTTTT
CDR3: CASSLQGANEKLFF

J: TRBJ2-5
D: TRBD1
V: TRBV7-9
size: few
DNA: TGTGCCAGCAGGGACAGGGTAGGGCGTGAGACCCAGTACTTC
CDR3: CASRDRVGRETQYF

J: TRBJ2-7
D: TRBD1
V: TRBV6-5
size: once
DNA: TGTGCCAGCAGCAGCGACAGGGTTTCGTGGGAGCAGTACTTC
CDR3: CASSSDRVSWEQYF

J: TRBJ1-1
D: TRBD1
V: TRBV19
size: .
DNA: TGTGCCAGTAGTCTAAAACCGCCGGGACAGACGAGGGGCACTGAAGCTTTCTTT
CDR3: CASSLKPPGQTRGTEAFF

J: TRBJ2-7
D: TRBD1
V: TRBV4-3
size: .
DNA: TGCGCCAGCAGCCAAGACAGGGGGCCCTACGAGCAGTACTTC
CDR3: CASSQDRGPYEQYF

J: TRBJ1-3
D: TRBD1
V: TRBV2
size: .
DNA: TGTGCCACTCAGCAGATGAGACAGGGAAAGGCTGGAAACACCATATATTTT
CDR3: CATQQMRQGKAGNTIYF

J: TRBJ1-1
D: .
V: TRBV15
size: .
DNA: TGTGCCACCAGCAGAGAGCTTGTGGGGACAGAAGCTTTCTTT
CDR3: CATSRELVGTEAFF

J: TRBJ2-2
D: TRBD2
V: TRBV19
size: once
DNA: TGTGCCAGTAGTATCTTAGCACTAGCGGGGACCACCGGGGAGCTGTTTTTT
CDR3: CASSILALAGTTGELFF

J: TRBJ1-1
D: .
V: TRBV21-1
size: .
DNA: TGTGCCAGGCCCAAGGAGGGAGCGACGAACACTGAAGCTTTCTTT
CDR3: CARPKEGATNTEAFF

J: TRBJ2-7
D: .
V: TRBV6-2/TRBV6-3
size: .
DNA: TGTGCCAGCAGTTCGACCGACCTAGTGGCCTACGAGCAGTACTTC
CDR3: CASSSTDLVAYEQYF

J: TRBJ2-5
D: .
V: TRBV7-2
size: .
DNA: TGTGCCAGCGGTCGTGCGGGGGAGACCCAGTACTTC
CDR3: CASGRAGETQYF

J: TRBJ1-2
D: TRBD1
V: TRBV6-2/TRBV6-3
size: .
DNA: TGTGCCAGCAGTTACTCGGGGACAGAGGGCGGCTACACCTTC
CDR3: CASSYSGTEGGYTF

J: TRBJ1-2
D: .
V: TRBV6-1
size: once
DNA: TGTGCCAGCAGTGAAGCGCTGCGGGGGGAAGGCTACACCTTC
CDR3: CASSEALRGEGYTF

J: TRBJ2-2
D: TRBD1
V: TRBV6-5
size: .
DNA: TGTGCCAGCAACATGCAGGGGGCCGGGGAGCTGTTTTTT
CDR3: CASNMQGAGELFF

J: TRBJ2-3
D: TRBD2
V: TRBV10-3
size: .
DNA: TGTGCCATACTTAGCGGGGGTGCAGATACGCAGTATTTT
CDR3: CAILSGGADTQYF

J: TRBJ1-2
D: .
V: TRBV6-6
size: .
DNA: TGTGCCAGCAGCCTTTCTGGGGGGGATGGCTACACCTTC
CDR3: CASSLSGGDGYTF

J: TRBJ2-6
D: TRBD1
V: TRBV5-1
size: .
DNA: TGCGCCAGCAGCTTGACCGACAGGGGGCGCATGCGGGATACGGGGGCCAACGTCCTGACTTTC
CDR3: CASSLTDRGRMRDTGANVLTF

J: TRBJ2-1
D: TRBD1
V: TRBV7-8
size: .
DNA: TGTGCCAGCAGCTTGGACAGGACCCGGTACAATGAGCAGTTCTTC
CDR3: CASSLDRTRYNEQFF

J: TRBJ2-3
D: TRBD2
V: TRBV3-1/TRBV3-2
size: .
DNA: TGTGCCAGCAGCCCCCGGACTAGCGGGAGTTTAGCAGATACGCAGTATTTT
CDR3: CASSPRTSGSLADTQYF

J: TRBJ2-2
D: .
V: TRBV19
size: .
DNA: TGTGCCAGTAGTATGCGCGGGGCAGGGCGGCTCACCGGGGAGCTGTTTTTT
CDR3: CASSMRGAGRLTGELFF

J: TRBJ1-2
D: TRBD1
V: TRBV4-1
size: .
DNA: TGCGCCAGCAGCCAAGATAAGGGGGACAGGGGCAGATCTAACTATGGCTACACCTTC
CDR3: CASSQDKGDRGRSNYGYTF

J: TRBJ2-7
D: TRBD1
V: TRBV6-5
size: .
DNA: TGTGCCAGCAACCTTAGGACAGGTACCGCCTACGAGCAGTACTTC
CDR3: CASNLRTGTAYEQYF

J: TRBJ2-7
D: TRBD2
V: TRBV3-1/TRBV3-2
size: .
DNA: TGTGCCAGCAGCCAAGCGGGGGGACTCGTGGGGGAGCAGTACTTC
CDR3: CASSQAGGLVGEQYF

J: TRBJ2-7
D: .
V: TRBV6-6
size: few
DNA: TGTGCCAGCAGTTGGGACTTAACCTACGAGCAGTACTTC
CDR3: CASSWDLTYEQYF

J: TRBJ2-7
D: .
V: TRBV4-1
size: .
DNA: TGCGCCAGCAGCCCATTACCCAGGAACTCCTACGAGCAGTACTTC
CDR3: CASSPLPRNSYEQYF